Listed here are 13 T cell receptor beta chains from one sample, sequenced in a study of T-cell memory formation after mild COVID-19. TCRdb reprocessed the 5' RACE reads via MiXCR and lists one record per CDR3 protein. This table holds under 35,000 distinct CDR3 sequences, over 20% found once. The sequenced sample was PBMCs or a T cell subset sorted from them (not recorded which). The receptors derive from an adult who had mild COVID-19 (a few samples of this study predate the infection). Cell type and time point are not known.

This clonotype has more than one count but fewer than ten. The chain recombines TRBV14 with TRBJ1-1, with 7 nucleotides matching TRBD1. Losses at the gene ends were 3 bases for V and 11 bases for J; bases not matched to a gene: 9. Germline V gives CDR1 SGHDN, CDR2 FVKESK. The CDR3 is 13 amino acids. DNA for the CDR3: TGTGCCAGCAGCCATCGACAGGGAGGCGAGGCTTTCTTT. It specifies CASSHRQGGEAFF.

This chain joins TRBV7-6 and TRBJ2-1, with unresolved D. The CDR3 extends over 14 amino acids. The V end was cut by 2 bases, the J end by 7 bases, with 12 bases between. Germline V gene sequence: CDR1 SGHVS, CDR2 FNYEAQ. In nucleotides, the CDR3 is TGTGCCAGCAGCTTAACCTCTGCCGGGAATGAGCAGTTCTTC. Its translation: CASSLTSAGNEQFF.

The chain carries TRBV12-3 or TRBV12-4 and TRBJ2-7, with a tentative D call TRBD1 (8 bases). V lost 5 bases to trimming and J lost 5 bases, with 19 bases between them. The length of the CDR3 is 15 residues. The CDR3 DNA is TGTGCCAGCAGTCGACAACAGGGGGGGTTCCACGAGCAGTACTTC. Translating it yields CASSRQQGGFHEQYF.

This chain uses TRBV18 with TRBJ1-5; D is perhaps TRBD1 (5 bases). There are 15 residues in the CDR3. The V end was cut by 6 bases, the J end by 0 bases, with 12 bases between. Germline V gene data show CDR1 as KGHSH and CDR2 as LQKENI. The CDR3 here is CASSQRTLSNQPQHF. CDR3 nucleotides: TGTGCCAGCTCCCAACGGACACTTAGCAATCAGCCCCAGCATTTT.

This clonotype was observed at least ten times. The genes are TRBV2 and TRBJ2-3; a possible D gene is TRBD1 (6 bases). Germline V gives CDR1 SNHLY, CDR2 FYNNEI. V lost 6 bases and J 2 bases, leaving 12 bases between the germline ends. The CDR3 is made up of 14 amino acids. For the CDR3, the DNA is TGTGCCAGCAGCCGACAGGAAAACACAGATACGCAGTATTTT. It yields the protein CASSRQENTDTQYF. The full variable domain, rest sourced from reference TRBV2 and TRBJ2-3, is EPEVTQTPSHQVTQMGQEVILRCVPISNHLYFYWYRQILGQKVEFLVSFYNNEISEKSEIFDDQFSVERPDGSNFTLKIRSTKLEDSAMYFCASSRQENTDTQYFGPGTRLTVL.

This clonotype was recorded at least ten times. This chain connects TRBV4-3 to TRBJ2-3; D is perhaps TRBD2 (6 bases). V dropped 0 bases and J dropped 6 bases, with 13 bases sitting between them. CDR3 length equals 15 residues. The germline CDR1 and CDR2 sequences are LGHNA and YSLEER. The CDR3 region is CASSQESGVGDTQYF. CDR3 coding DNA: TGCGCCAGCAGCCAAGAGTCGGGAGTTGGTGATACGCAGTATTTT.

At least ten counts were recorded for this clonotype. The V gene is TRBV24-1, the J gene TRBJ2-7; D is ambiguous. CDR1 and CDR2 from the germline V gene are KGHDR and SFDVKD. The CDR3 is 13 amino acids. Trimming took off 2 bases at V and 1 base at J, with 5 bases between the two ends. The CDR3 nucleotides read TGTGCCACCAGTGATTACGATTCCTACGAGCAGTACTTC. It translates to CATSDYDSYEQYF.

This clonotype appeared many times. The CDR3 spells CASSLEARSGNTIYF. The DNA of the CDR3 is TGTGCCAGCAGTTTAGAGGCCAGGTCGGGAAACACCATATATTTT. This chain uses TRBV12-3 or TRBV12-4 with TRBJ1-3; the D is unclear. The CDR3 covers 15 residues. Trimming left V 1 base short and J 4 bases short, with 11 bases between.

J is TRBJ1-2 and V is TRBV19; the D gene is possibly TRBD1 (5 bases). This CDR3 is built from 13 residues. Germline V gene sequence: CDR1 LNHDA, CDR2 SQIVND (reference sequence). V lost 6 bases to trimming and J lost 4 bases, with 12 bases between them. CDR3 amino acids: CASSDSPSYGYTF. The CDR3 nucleotides read TGTGCCAGTAGCGACAGCCCGTCCTATGGCTACACCTTC.

This clonotype is labeled as medium-sized (0.01 to 0.1%). The gene calls are TRBV4-3 and TRBJ2-7; 7 bases are shared with TRBD2. Germline CDR1 LGHNA, CDR2 YSLEER. This CDR3 has 14 residues. J lost 0 bases, V lost 5 bases, and 4 bases had no gene match. CDR3 residues: CASSYGLGSYEQYF. CDR3 coding DNA: TGCGCCAGCAGCTACGGACTAGGCTCCTACGAGCAGTACTTC.

This clonotype has a count of ten or more. The V call is TRBV7-9, the J call TRBJ2-5; D not resolved. CDR3 size: 9 residues. The V gene lost 10 bases and the J gene lost 5 bases, with 5 bases spanning the gap. CDR1 and CDR2 from the germline V gene are SEHNR and FQNEAQ (reference sequence). CDR3: CATKETQYF. CDR3 sequence (DNA): TGTGCCACCAAGGAGACCCAGTACTTC.

This clonotype was counted between two and nine times. This sequence joins TRBV19 and TRBJ2-6, with D hard to call. V lost 7 bases to trimming and J lost 0 bases, with 4 bases between them. This CDR3 comprises 13 residues. CDR1 and CDR2 from the germline V gene are LNHDA and SQIVND (reference sequence). CDR3 sequence reads: CASTVSGANVLTF. CDR3 coding DNA: TGTGCCAGTACCGTCTCTGGGGCCAACGTCCTGACTTTC.

This clonotype occurred many times. The chain couples TRBV11-2 to TRBJ2-3; tentative D call: TRBD1 (6 bases). CDR1 and CDR2 from the germline V gene are SGHAT and FQNNGV. The CDR3 spans 15 residues. V was shortened by 6 bases and J by 1 base, with 14 bases between the two germline ends. The CDR3 loop reads CASSSAAGGTDTQYF. The CDR3, as DNA: TGTGCCAGCAGTTCAGCCGCAGGGGGCACAGATACGCAGTATTTT.